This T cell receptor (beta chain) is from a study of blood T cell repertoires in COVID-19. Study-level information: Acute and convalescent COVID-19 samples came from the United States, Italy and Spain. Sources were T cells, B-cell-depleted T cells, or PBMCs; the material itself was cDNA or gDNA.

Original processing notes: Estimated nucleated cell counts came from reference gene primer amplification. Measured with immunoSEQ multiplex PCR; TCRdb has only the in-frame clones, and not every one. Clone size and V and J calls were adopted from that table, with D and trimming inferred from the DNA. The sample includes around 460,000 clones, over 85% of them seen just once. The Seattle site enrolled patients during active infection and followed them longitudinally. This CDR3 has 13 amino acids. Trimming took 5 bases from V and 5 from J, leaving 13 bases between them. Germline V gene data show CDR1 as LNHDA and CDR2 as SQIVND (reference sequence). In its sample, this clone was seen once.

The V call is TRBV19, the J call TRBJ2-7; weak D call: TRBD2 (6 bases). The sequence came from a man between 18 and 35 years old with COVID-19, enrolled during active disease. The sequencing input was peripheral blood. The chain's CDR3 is CASSVRRDHEQYF. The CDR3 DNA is TGTGCCAGTAGTGTGAGGCGGGACCACGAGCAGTACTTC.